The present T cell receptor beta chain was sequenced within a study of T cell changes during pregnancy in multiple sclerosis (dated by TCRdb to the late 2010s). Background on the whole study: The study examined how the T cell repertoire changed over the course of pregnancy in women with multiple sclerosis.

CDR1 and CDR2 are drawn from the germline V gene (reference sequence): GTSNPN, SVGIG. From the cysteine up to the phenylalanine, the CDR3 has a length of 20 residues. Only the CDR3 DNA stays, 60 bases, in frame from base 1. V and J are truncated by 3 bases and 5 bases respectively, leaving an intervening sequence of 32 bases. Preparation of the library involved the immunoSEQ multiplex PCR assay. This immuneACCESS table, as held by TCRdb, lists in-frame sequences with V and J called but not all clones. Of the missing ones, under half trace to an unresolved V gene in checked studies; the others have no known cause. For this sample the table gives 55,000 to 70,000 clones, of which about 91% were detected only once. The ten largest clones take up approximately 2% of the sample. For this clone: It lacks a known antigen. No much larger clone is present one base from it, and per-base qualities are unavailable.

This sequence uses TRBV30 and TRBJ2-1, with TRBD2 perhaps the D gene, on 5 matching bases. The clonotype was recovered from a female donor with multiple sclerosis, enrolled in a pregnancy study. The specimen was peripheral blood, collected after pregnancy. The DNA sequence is TGTGCCTGGAGCTCCCTAGAGGGTAGCCGAAGAAGACGGTCTAACAATGAGCAGTTCTTC. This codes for CAWSSLEGSRRRRSNNEQFF.